A selection of T cell receptor beta chains follows, all from one sample in a study of blood T cell repertoires in COVID-19. Repertoires were generated with immunoSEQ multiplex PCR, while TCRdb's copy carries only in-frame clones and drops some. Counted here are roughly 210,000 clones, around 90% occurring once; the ten biggest clones make up 7% to 8.5%. Sample: PBMCs or T cells enriched from blood (not recorded which). Every receptor here comes from a man aged 25-45 years in a cohort exposed to, infected with or recovered from COVID-19 (not recorded which). CDR3s include the opening cysteine and the closing phenylalanine or tryptophan. Each record gives: clone size, V gene, D gene, J gene, CDR3 protein, CDR3 DNA. The D gene is left open where the match is weak. Not every row has a clone size; where given, it reads once, few, many or a size class.

>once|TRBV2|-|TRBJ2-2
CASSDIRGGGYTGELFF
TGTGCCAGCAGTGATATCCGGGGAGGGGGGTACACCGGGGAGCTGTTTTTT
>-|TRBV7-9|-|TRBJ1-6
CASRRTVGDSPLHF
TGTGCCAGCAGACGTACTGTGGGAGATTCACCCCTCCACTTT
>-|TRBV11-2|TRBD2|TRBJ2-7
CASSLGTSYEQYF
TGTGCCAGCAGCTTAGGGACTAGCTACGAGCAGTACTTC
>-|TRBV28|-|TRBJ2-7
CASSLGVPQYF
TGTGCCAGCAGTTTGGGCGTACCGCAGTACTTC
>-|TRBV18|TRBD2|TRBJ2-7
CASSPPSSGRIQYF
TGTGCCAGCTCACCACCGTCTAGCGGGAGGATTCAGTACTTC
>-|TRBV6-2/TRBV6-3|TRBD1|TRBJ2-7
CASSYDRGSYEQYF
TGTGCCAGCAGTTACGACAGGGGCTCCTACGAGCAGTACTTC
>-|TRBV13|-|TRBJ1-3
CASSSPSDSGNTIYF
TGTGCCAGCAGCTCCCCGAGTGACTCTGGAAACACCATATATTTT
>-|TRBV28|TRBD1|TRBJ2-1
CASSPQGYEQFF
TGTGCCAGCAGTCCACAGGGGTATGAGCAGTTCTTC
>-|TRBV6-5|-|TRBJ2-7
CASRDPSRGYEQYF
TGTGCCAGCAGAGACCCCAGTAGAGGGTACGAGCAGTACTTC
>-|TRBV2|-|TRBJ1-3
CASRARTGSSGNTIYF
TGTGCCAGCAGAGCCAGGACGGGGAGCTCTGGAAACACCATATATTTT